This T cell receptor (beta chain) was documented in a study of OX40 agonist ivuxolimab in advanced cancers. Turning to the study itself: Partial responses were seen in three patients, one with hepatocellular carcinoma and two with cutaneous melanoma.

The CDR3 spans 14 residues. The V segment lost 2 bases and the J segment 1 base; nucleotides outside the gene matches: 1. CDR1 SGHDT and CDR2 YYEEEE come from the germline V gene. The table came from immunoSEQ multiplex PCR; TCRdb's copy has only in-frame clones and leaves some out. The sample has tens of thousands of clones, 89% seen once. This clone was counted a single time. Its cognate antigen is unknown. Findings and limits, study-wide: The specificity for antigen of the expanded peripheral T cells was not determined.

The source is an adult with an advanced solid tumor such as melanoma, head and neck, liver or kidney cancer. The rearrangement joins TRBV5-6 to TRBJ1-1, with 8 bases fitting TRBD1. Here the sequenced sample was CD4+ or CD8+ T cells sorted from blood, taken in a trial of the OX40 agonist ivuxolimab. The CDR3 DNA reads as TGTGCCAGCAGCTTTGGGACAGGGAACACTGAAGCTTTCTTT. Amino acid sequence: CASSFGTGNTEAFF. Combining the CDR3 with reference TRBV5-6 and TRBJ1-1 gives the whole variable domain DAGVTQSPTHLIKTRGQQVTLRCSPKSGHDTVSWYQQALGQGPQFIFQYYEEEERQRGNFPDRFSGHQFPNYSSELNVNALLLGDSALYLCASSFGTGNTEAFFGQGTRLTVV.